The TCR beta chain under discussion was sequenced for a study of blood T cell repertoires in COVID-19. Study background: Spain, Italy and the United States supplied samples that represented acute and convalescent COVID-19. T cells, B-cell-depleted T cells, or PBMCs provided the cDNA or gDNA that served as material.

This clone was recorded a few times. This CDR3 has 14 amino acids. Germline values: CDR1 LGHNA, CDR2 YSLEER. The V and J ends lost 4 bases and 4 bases respectively, with 13 bases between them. Authors' data handling: Reference gene primer amplification gave estimated nucleated cell counts. TCRdb's table, derived via immunoSEQ multiplex PCR, lists solely in-frame clones and lacks some. V and J calls plus clone size are reproduced from that table; the DNA served to infer D and trimming. The repertoire holds roughly 60,000 clones, with around 83% as singletons. Sequenced input: peripheral blood. The chain uses TRBV4-3 and TRBJ1-1, with D possibly being TRBD1 (5 bases). The TCR originated in a human donor in a cohort sampled during active or convalescent COVID-19. The CDR3 is CASSLQGVGTEAFF. In DNA, the CDR3 is TGCGCCAGCAGCCTTCAGGGTGTGGGCACTGAAGCTTTCTTT.